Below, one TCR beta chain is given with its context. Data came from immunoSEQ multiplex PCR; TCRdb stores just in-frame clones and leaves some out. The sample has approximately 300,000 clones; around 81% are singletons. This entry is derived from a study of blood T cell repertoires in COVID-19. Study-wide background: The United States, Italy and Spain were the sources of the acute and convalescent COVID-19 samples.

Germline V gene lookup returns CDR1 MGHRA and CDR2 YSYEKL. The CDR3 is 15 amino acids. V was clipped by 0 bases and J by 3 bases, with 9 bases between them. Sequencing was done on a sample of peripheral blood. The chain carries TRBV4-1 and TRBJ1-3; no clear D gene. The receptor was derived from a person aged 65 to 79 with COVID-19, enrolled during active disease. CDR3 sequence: CASSQDVVVGNTIYF. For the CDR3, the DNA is TGCGCCAGCAGCCAAGATGTGGTAGTTGGAAACACCATATATTTT.